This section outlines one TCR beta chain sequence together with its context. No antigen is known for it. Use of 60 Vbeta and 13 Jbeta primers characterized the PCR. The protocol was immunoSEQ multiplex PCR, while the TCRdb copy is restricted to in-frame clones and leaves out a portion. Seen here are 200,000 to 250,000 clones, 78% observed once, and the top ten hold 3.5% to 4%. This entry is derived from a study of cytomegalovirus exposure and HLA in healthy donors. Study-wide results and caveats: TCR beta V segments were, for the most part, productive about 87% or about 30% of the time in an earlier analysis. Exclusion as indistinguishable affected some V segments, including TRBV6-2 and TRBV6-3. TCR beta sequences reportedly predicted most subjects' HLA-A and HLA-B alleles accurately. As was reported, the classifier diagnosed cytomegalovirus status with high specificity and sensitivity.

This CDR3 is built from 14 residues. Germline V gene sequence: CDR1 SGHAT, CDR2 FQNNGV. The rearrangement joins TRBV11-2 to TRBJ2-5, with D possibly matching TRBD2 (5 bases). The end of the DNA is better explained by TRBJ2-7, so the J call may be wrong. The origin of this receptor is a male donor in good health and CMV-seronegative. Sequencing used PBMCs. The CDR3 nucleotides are TGTGCCAGCAGCTTTTTCGGGGACTCCTACGAGCAGTACTTC. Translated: CASSFFGDSYEQYF.